In this sample, the clone carrying this T cell receptor (beta chain) turned up a few times. The data belong to a study of early T cells in non-severe SARS-CoV-2 infection. cDNA molecules, individually, were tagged with unique molecular identifiers. TCRdb processed the 5' RACE reads anew with MiXCR; each CDR3 protein has one entry. The sample includes 65,000 to 80,000 distinct CDR3 sequences, about 10% of them seen just once. Sequencing was carried out using whole blood. The source is an adult who was a healthcare worker with PCR-confirmed SARS-CoV-2 infection or an uninfected control (not recorded which).

The CDR3 sequence: CASSRSSGSSYEQYF. CDR3 bases: TGCGCCAGCAGCCGATCTAGCGGGTCTTCCTACGAGCAGTACTTC. J is TRBJ2-7 and V is TRBV4-3, with 8 bases that match TRBD2. Trimming at V came to 4 bases and at J to 1 base, leaving 6 bases not matched to a gene. The CDR3 consists of 15 residues. Germline V CDR1 and CDR2: LGHNA, YSLEER.